A single sample is the source of the 14 T cell receptor beta chains below, sequenced in a study of blood T cell repertoires in COVID-19. Assay used: immunoSEQ multiplex PCR; TCRdb lists only in-frame clones, some missing. The sample gives approximately 40,000 clones, about nine tenths of which show up once; roughly 21% is in the top ten. The sequenced sample consisted of peripheral blood. All receptors derive from a man in his fifties or sixties with acute or convalescent COVID-19.

In nucleotides, the CDR3 is TGTGCCAGCAGCTCACGCGGGGAGAACACCGGGGAGCTGTTTTTT. The encoded protein is CASSSRGENTGELFF. V is TRBV7-9 and J is TRBJ2-2; TRBD2 might be the D (6 bases). This CDR3 is 15 amino acids long. V was trimmed by 4 bases and J by 1 base, leaving 10 bases between them. Germline V gene lookup returns CDR1 SEHNR and CDR2 FQNEAQ (reference sequence). Based on the CDR3 plus reference TRBV7-9 and TRBJ2-2, the full variable domain is DTGVSQNPRHKITKRGQNVTFRCDPISEHNRLYWYRQTLGQGPEFLTYFQNEAQLEKSRLLSDRFSAERPKGSFSTLEIQRTEQGDSAMYLCASSSRGENTGELFFGEGSRLTVL.

CDR3 amino acids: CAAGGGRTQQETQYF. In nucleotides, the CDR3 is TGTGCCGCGGGGGGGGGACGGACACAGCAAGAGACCCAGTACTTC. The chain links TRBV10-3 to TRBJ2-5, with 9 bases lining up with TRBD2. Losses at the gene ends were 11 bases for V and 2 bases for J; bases not matched to a gene: 12. The CDR3 runs 15 residues. CDR1 is ENHRY and CDR2 is SYGVKD in the germline V gene.

The V and J genes are TRBV3-1 (or the pseudogene TRBV3-2) and TRBJ2-6, with D maybe TRBD1 (5 bases). Germline V gene lookup returns CDR1 LGHDT and CDR2 YNNKEL (reference sequence). V lost 1 base and J lost 2, with 9 bases in between. The CDR3 is 16 residues long. CDR3 region: CASSQGPGTGANVLTF. CDR3 nucleotide sequence: TGTGCCAGCAGCCAAGGACCAGGGACTGGGGCCAACGTCCTGACTTTC.

This sequence joins TRBV11-2 and TRBJ2-2; 9 bases fit TRBD2. The V and J ends lost 0 bases and 8 bases, in that order; junction bases with no gene match: 7. The CDR3 is made up of 16 amino acids. CDR1 and CDR2 (germline): SGHAT, FQNNGV. CDR3 DNA: TGTGCCAGCAGCTTAGATGCGGTTAGCGGGAGAGGGGAGCTGTTTTTT. Its translation is CASSLDAVSGRGELFF.

The rearrangement uses TRBV28 and TRBJ1-2; 7 nucleotides agree with TRBD1. This CDR3 has 16 amino acids. Germline values: CDR1 MDHEN, CDR2 SYDVKM. Trimming took 5 bases from V and 1 from J; bases not matched to a gene: 10. The CDR3 nucleotides are TGTGCCAGCAGTCTCCGGGACAGTGCCTTTAACTATGGCTACACCTTC. It specifies CASSLRDSAFNYGYTF.

The chain uses TRBV7-9 and TRBJ1-4; 11 bases line up with TRBD1. Germline CDR1 is SEHNR and CDR2 is FQNEAQ (reference sequence). V was pared by 5 bases and J by 7 bases, with 6 bases of the junction left unmatched. CDR3 length: 15 amino acids. The CDR3 DNA sequence: TGTGCCAGCAGCGTTGGACAGGGGGCCAGTGAAAAACTGTTTTTT. It is translated as CASSVGQGASEKLFF.

The chain employs TRBV7-2 and TRBJ2-6, with TRBD1 matching 7 bases. Germline CDR1 reads SGHTA; CDR2 reads FQGNSA. V shed 5 bases, J shed 4 bases, and the junction held 8 bases outside the gene matches. The CDR3 consists of 16 residues. The CDR3 DNA is TGTGCCAGCAGCGCCATAACAGGGGCCGGGGCCAACGTCCTGACTTTC. Residues: CASSAITGAGANVLTF.

V and J are TRBV10-3 and TRBJ2-1; D is unclear. The V gene lost 5 bases and the J gene lost 0 bases, with 5 bases spanning the gap. Germline CDR1 is ENHRY and CDR2 is SYGVKD. CDR3 length: 13 residues. CDR3 sequence reads: CAISRSSYNEQFF. CDR3 in DNA: TGTGCCATCAGTCGTTCCTCCTACAATGAGCAGTTCTTC.

The chain carries TRBV29-1 and TRBJ1-1, with TRBD1 matching over 10 bases. The CDR3 is made up of 13 amino acids. V shed 7 bases, J shed 4 bases, and the junction held 6 bases outside the gene matches. Germline V CDR1 and CDR2: SQVTM, ANQGSEA. CDR3 sequence reads: CSATTGGGTEAFF. The CDR3 DNA sequence: TGCAGCGCTACGACAGGGGGCGGCACTGAAGCTTTCTTT.

This chain links TRBV24-1 with TRBJ2-1; D is unclear. Germline loops: CDR1 KGHDR, CDR2 SFDVKD. This CDR3 contains 16 residues. V shed 6 bases and J shed 0 bases, with 14 bases lying between them. The CDR3 sequence is CATSPRPASSYNEQFF. The CDR3 DNA reads TGTGCCACCAGTCCGAGGCCGGCGAGCTCCTACAATGAGCAGTTCTTC.

This chain connects TRBV28 to TRBJ1-1, with 8 nucleotides matching TRBD1. Germline V gene lookup returns CDR1 MDHEN and CDR2 SYDVKM. The CDR3 is 14 amino acids. J was trimmed by 4 bases and V by 4 bases; bases with no gene match: 5. The CDR3 is CASSSRTGPTEAFF. In DNA, the CDR3 is TGTGCCAGCAGTTCAAGGACAGGGCCCACTGAAGCTTTCTTT.

The CDR3 sequence is CASGRGLGRTGELFF. In DNA, the CDR3 is TGTGCCAGCGGACGAGGACTAGGACGGACCGGGGAGCTGTTTTTT. The chain has TRBV2 and TRBJ2-2; 7 bases are shared with TRBD2. CDR1 and CDR2 (germline): SNHLY, FYNNEI. This CDR3 contains 15 residues. Trimming cost V 8 bases and J 5 bases; bases outside gene matches: 11. The complete variable domain, with remaining parts taken from reference TRBV2 and TRBJ2-2, reads EPEVTQTPSHQVTQMGQEVILRCVPISNHLYFYWYRQILGQKVEFLVSFYNNEISEKSEIFDDQFSVERPDGSNFTLKIRSTKLEDSAMYFCASGRGLGRTGELFFGEGSRLTVL.

The table lists this clone with a count of one. This chain links TRBV18 with TRBJ1-4; 7 nucleotides match TRBD1. The CDR3 loop spans 15 amino acids. Losses at the gene ends were 1 base for V and 7 bases for J; bases not matched to a gene: 6. CDR1 KGHSH and CDR2 LQKENI come from the germline V gene. CDR3 loop: CASSPQGAWGEKLFF. The CDR3 nucleotides read TGTGCCAGCTCACCACAGGGGGCCTGGGGTGAAAAACTGTTTTTT.

This chain connects TRBV5-1 to TRBJ2-2, with D perhaps TRBD2 (5 bases). The CDR3 contains 14 residues. Trimming cost V 4 bases and J 7 bases, with 14 bases left between them. In germline, CDR1 is SGHRS, CDR2 YFSETQ. CDR3: CASSLGEIDGELFF. Here the CDR3 DNA reads TGCGCCAGCAGCCTCGGGGAGATCGACGGGGAGCTGTTTTTT.